These 20 T cell receptor beta chains were all obtained from the same sample, sequenced in a study of T cell changes during pregnancy in multiple sclerosis. Data came from immunoSEQ multiplex PCR; TCRdb stores just in-frame clones and leaves some out. This repertoire shows some 46,000 clones, 80% to 95% found once; its top ten account for roughly 0.4%. Sequencing was performed on CD4+ T cells from peripheral blood mononuclear cells, taken after pregnancy. Receptors were obtained from a female donor with multiple sclerosis, enrolled in a pregnancy study.

This clone appeared a single time. V is TRBV29-1 and J is TRBJ2-3; 8 nucleotides align to TRBD2. CDR1 SQVTM and CDR2 ANQGSEA come from the germline V gene. Trimming took 6 bases from V and 2 from J; bases not matched to a gene: 10. The CDR3 is 15 residues long. The CDR3 bases are TGCAGCGTCGAACTAATAGCGGGGTTCACAGATACGCAGTATTTT. Translating it yields CSVELIAGFTDTQYF.

The rearrangement links TRBV19 to TRBJ2-3, with 16 bases lining up with TRBD2. With 6 bases clipped from V and 0 bases from J, the junction kept 9 bases outside the gene matches. Germline CDR1 is LNHDA and CDR2 is SQIVND (reference sequence). The length of the CDR3 is 19 residues. CDR3 region: CASSAPPGLAGGSTDTQYF. CDR3 DNA sequence: TGTGCCAGTAGCGCCCCCCCGGGACTAGCGGGAGGGAGCACAGATACGCAGTATTTT.

The chain joins TRBV18 to TRBJ2-7, with 10 bases lining up with TRBD2. This CDR3 region has 14 residues. V lost 4 bases and J lost 3; bases outside the gene matches: 3. CDR1 KGHSH and CDR2 LQKENI come from the germline V gene. The CDR3 protein is CASSRLAGDYEQYF. The CDR3 DNA sequence: TGTGCCAGCTCACGACTAGCGGGCGACTACGAGCAGTACTTC.

The gene calls are TRBV4-3 and TRBJ2-5, with D possibly TRBD2 on 6 matching bases. The germline V gene has CDR1 LGHNA and CDR2 YSLEER. V was trimmed by 0 bases and J by 7 bases, leaving 15 bases between them. The length of the CDR3 is 15 residues. CDR3 sequence: CASSQELAAGGTQYF. In DNA form, the CDR3 reads TGCGCCAGCAGCCAAGAATTAGCGGCTGGAGGGACCCAGTACTTC.

This clone was seen only once. The genes are TRBV11-3 and TRBJ2-4; D perhaps matches TRBD2 (6 bases). The V gene's germline CDR1 is SGHNT and CDR2 YENEEA. The CDR3 consists of 12 residues. Trimming cost V 0 bases and J 12 bases, with 9 bases left between them. CDR3 coding DNA: TGTGCCAGCAGCTTAGACCGGACTACTCAGTACTTC. It codes for CASSLDRTTQYF.

V is TRBV6-5 and J is TRBJ2-1, with no clear D. The germline V gene has CDR1 MNHEY and CDR2 SVGAGI. V was shortened by 5 bases and J by 4 bases, with 15 bases between the two germline ends. This CDR3 has 15 amino acids. In DNA form, the CDR3 reads TGTGCCAGCAGTAGGCGGCCGTCAACATACAATGAGCAGTTCTTC. This codes for CASSRRPSTYNEQFF.

The chain has TRBV28 and TRBJ1-5; 9 nucleotides match TRBD1. Losses at the gene ends were 4 bases for V and 2 bases for J; bases not matched to a gene: 6. The CDR3 spans 16 residues. Germline values: CDR1 MDHEN, CDR2 SYDVKM. CDR3 nucleotide sequence: TGTGCCAGCAGTTCTGGGACAGGGTTGCGCAATCAGCCCCAGCATTTT. Translation: CASSSGTGLRNQPQHF.

The rearrangement uses TRBV5-4 and TRBJ2-1, with D perhaps TRBD2 (6 bases). This CDR3 region has 15 residues. V shed 4 bases and J shed 8 bases, with 19 bases lying between them. In germline, CDR1 is SGHNT, CDR2 YYREEE (reference sequence). CDR3 residues: CASSPLRRESYEQFF. The CDR3 DNA follows: TGTGCCAGCAGCCCCCTGAGGCGGGAAAGCTATGAGCAGTTCTTC. The full variable domain, its missing parts supplied by reference TRBV5-4 and TRBJ2-1, is ETGVTQSPTHLIKTRGQQVTLRCSSQSGHNTVSWYQQALGQGPQFIFQYYREEENGRGNFPPRFSGLQFPNYSSELNVNALELDDSALYLCASSPLRRESYEQFFGPGTRLTVL.

The chain carries TRBV6-5 and TRBJ1-1; the match to TRBD1 covers 7 bases. Per the germline V gene, CDR1 is MNHEY and CDR2 is SVGAGI. This CDR3 contains 13 residues. Unmatched junction bases numbered 7, after V lost 6 bases and J lost 6 bases. CDR3 sequence: CASRPDRVAEAFF. The CDR3 nucleotides are TGTGCCAGCAGACCCGACAGGGTGGCTGAAGCTTTCTTT.

The chain recombines TRBV19 with TRBJ2-1, with 8 bases aligning to TRBD1. CDR3 length: 16 residues. J gave up 5 bases and V 4 bases, and 10 bases lay outside the gene matches. Germline V CDR1 and CDR2: LNHDA, SQIVND (reference sequence). CDR3 amino acids: CASSSQGDRPNNEQFF. The CDR3 region has the DNA TGTGCCAGTAGTAGTCAGGGGGACAGGCCGAACAATGAGCAGTTCTTC.

The chain joins TRBV14 to TRBJ2-6; tentatively, D is TRBD1 (8 bases). The V gene's germline CDR1 is SGHDN and CDR2 FVKESK. Trimming stripped 6 bases from V and 1 base from J, with 19 bases between. This CDR3 comprises 18 residues. The CDR3, as DNA: TGTGCCAGCAGACGCAGGGGGCGGGAGTTATCTGGGGCCAACGTCCTGACTTTC. Its protein is CASRRRGRELSGANVLTF.

The V call is TRBV28, the J call TRBJ2-7, with D tentatively TRBD2 (5 bases). The V and J ends lost 6 bases and 3 bases respectively, with 12 bases between them. CDR1 and CDR2 (germline): MDHEN, SYDVKM. This CDR3 is 13 amino acids long. The CDR3 reads CASREAVHYEQYF. CDR3 nucleotides: TGTGCCAGCAGGGAAGCGGTTCACTACGAGCAGTACTTC.

J is TRBJ2-2 and V is TRBV19, with TRBD2 as a possible D gene (6 bases). This CDR3 is 16 amino acids long. Trimming removed 3 bases from V and 6 bases from J, with 17 bases in between. Germline V gives CDR1 LNHDA, CDR2 SQIVND (reference sequence). The CDR3 sequence: CASSMGLGTPAGELFF. The CDR3 DNA sequence: TGTGCCAGTAGTATGGGGTTAGGGACTCCCGCCGGGGAGCTGTTTTTT.

The rearrangement links TRBV7-8 to TRBJ2-5; 7 positions agree with TRBD1. There are 16 residues in the CDR3. CDR1 SGHVS and CDR2 FQNEAQ come from the germline V gene. Germline trimming cut 5 bases from V and 2 bases from J; bases unmatched to any gene: 11. CDR3 loop: CASSPGQKTGQETQYF. Written as DNA, the CDR3 is TGTGCCAGCAGCCCGGGACAGAAGACCGGGCAAGAGACCCAGTACTTC. The full variable domain, with the rest looked up from reference TRBV7-8 and TRBJ2-5, is GAGVSQSPRYKVAKRGQDVALRCDPISGHVSLFWYQQALGQGPEFLTYFQNEAQLDKSGLPSDRFFAERPEGSVSTLKIQRTQQEDSAVYLCASSPGQKTGQETQYFGPGTRLLVL.

This chain joins TRBV5-1 and TRBJ2-2, with 8 bases lining up with TRBD1. V was clipped by 0 bases and J by 4 bases; unmatched bases: 2. Per germline, CDR1 SGHRS and CDR2 YFSETQ. CDR3 length: 15 amino acids. Here the CDR3 reads CASSLGDRITGELFF. In DNA form, the CDR3 reads TGCGCCAGCAGCTTGGGGGACAGGATCACCGGGGAGCTGTTTTTT. Looking up the rest from reference TRBV5-1 and TRBJ2-2 gives the full variable domain: KAGVTQTPRYLIKTRGQQVTLSCSPISGHRSVSWYQQTPGQGLQFLFEYFSETQRNKGNFPGRFSGRQFSNSRSEMNVSTLELGDSALYLCASSLGDRITGELFFGEGSRLTVL.

The chain couples TRBV12-5 to TRBJ2-3; possible D gene TRBD1, 5 bases. CDR1 LGHNT and CDR2 FRNRAP come from the germline V gene. The germline V and J ends were trimmed by 5 bases and 7 bases, with 10 bases remaining between them. The CDR3 length is 12 residues. DNA for the CDR3: TGTGCTAGTGGTCAGGGCGGATATACGCAGTATTTT. Translating it yields CASGQGGYTQYF. The full variable domain, completed using reference TRBV12-5 and TRBJ2-3, is DARVTQTPRHKVTEMGQEVTMRCQPILGHNTVFWYRQTMMQGLELLAYFRNRAPLDDSGMPKDRFSAEMPDATLATLKIQPSEPRDSAVYFCASGQGGYTQYFGPGTRLTVL.

The J gene is TRBJ1-1, the V gene TRBV7-6, with D possibly TRBD1 on 6 matching bases. The CDR3 runs 16 residues. Trimming left V 0 bases short and J 7 bases short, with 18 bases between. Germline lookup yields CDR1 SGHVS and CDR2 FNYEAQ. The CDR3 DNA follows: TGTGCCAGCAGCTTAGCGGGGGCAGGAAACTTGGGTGAAGCTTTCTTT. It translates to CASSLAGAGNLGEAFF. Combining the CDR3 with reference TRBV7-6 and TRBJ1-1 gives the whole variable domain GAGVSQSPRYKVTKRGQDVALRCDPISGHVSLYWYRQALGQGPEFLTYFNYEAQQDKSGLPNDRFSAERPEGSISTLTIQRTEQRDSAMYRCASSLAGAGNLGEAFFGQGTRLTVV.

The chain couples TRBV5-6 to TRBJ1-2, with 11 nucleotides matching TRBD1. The CDR3 is made up of 16 amino acids. The V and J ends lost 3 bases and 8 bases, in that order; junction bases with no gene match: 12. Germline V gene lookup returns CDR1 SGHDT and CDR2 YYEEEE. The CDR3 loop is CASSSLSGQGAGGYTF. The CDR3 DNA sequence: TGTGCCAGCAGCTCTCTATCAGGACAGGGGGCGGGAGGCTACACCTTC.

V gene TRBV6-6 combines with J gene TRBJ1-1; D may be TRBD1 (6 bases). Germline assignment: CDR1 MNHNY and CDR2 SVGAGI (reference sequence). The CDR3 consists of 15 residues. Deletions cut 0 bases from V and 2 bases from J, with 10 bases between. In DNA form, the CDR3 reads TGTGCCAGCAGTTACTCTCCCAGGGGCAACACTGAAGCTTTCTTT. It specifies CASSYSPRGNTEAFF.

The gene calls are TRBV12-5 and TRBJ1-2; 10 bases are shared with TRBD1. The CDR3 contains 14 residues. Germline loops: CDR1 LGHNT, CDR2 FRNRAP. V lost 6 bases and J lost 5; bases outside the gene matches: 6. The CDR3 loop reads CASGPGQGFYGYTF. The CDR3 DNA reads as TGTGCTAGTGGACCGGGACAGGGGTTTTATGGCTACACCTTC.